This T cell receptor (beta chain) emerged from a study of blood T cell repertoires in COVID-19. Repertoires were generated with immunoSEQ multiplex PCR, while TCRdb's copy carries only in-frame clones and drops some. Of about 280,000 clones in the sample, 90% were seen once. The sequenced sample was PBMCs or T cells enriched from blood (not recorded which). The clonotype comes from a woman younger than 35 with acute COVID-19.

The DNA of the CDR3 is TGTGCCAGTAGTACGTGGACTAGCGGGGATACAGGACGGAACACCGGGGAGCTGTTTTTT. It specifies CASSTWTSGDTGRNTGELFF. The rearrangement uses TRBV19 and TRBJ2-2; TRBD2 agrees at 12 bases. After removal of 4 bases from V and 1 base from J, the junction contained 13 bases not matched to a gene. This CDR3 comprises 20 residues. From germline, CDR1 is LNHDA and CDR2 SQIVND (reference sequence).